The clone carrying this TCR beta chain was observed once. These data come from a study of blood T cell repertoires in COVID-19. Whole-study context: Researchers got acute and convalescent COVID-19 samples from the United States, Italy and Spain. From T cells, B-cell-depleted T cells, or PBMCs came the material, which was cDNA or gDNA.

With 3 bases clipped from V and 3 bases from J, the junction kept 3 bases outside the gene matches. Looked up from germline, CDR1 is LNHDA and CDR2 is SQIVND (reference sequence). The CDR3 has 15 amino acids. Per the study methods: Nucleated cell counts were estimated from reference gene primer amplification. Only in-frame clones appear in the TCRdb table, and some are missing; sequencing was by immunoSEQ multiplex PCR. V, J and clone size are taken as reported in that table, and D and trimming were inferred from the DNA itself. The sample comprises roughly 270,000 clones, 75% to 85% of which are singletons, and roughly 5.3% rests with the top ten.

Sequences were obtained from peripheral blood. This rearrangement joins TRBV19 to TRBJ2-3; 10 bases are a match to TRBD2. The TCR comes from a man aged 45-60 years with active or convalescent COVID-19. The CDR3 spells CASSIGLAVTDTQYF. In DNA, the CDR3 is TGTGCCAGTAGTATCGGACTAGCGGTGACAGATACGCAGTATTTT.